The 29 T cell receptor beta chains reported below all come from one sample, sequenced in a study of OX40 agonist ivuxolimab in advanced cancers. TCRdb's copy holds only in-frame clones and misses some; the assay was immunoSEQ multiplex PCR. The table has 65,000 to 90,000 clones, around 85% seen once. The specimen comprised CD4+ or CD8+ T cells sorted from blood, sampled in a trial of the OX40 agonist ivuxolimab. The receptors here all came from an adult with an advanced solid tumor such as melanoma, head and neck, liver or kidney cancer.

V and J are TRBV7-9 and TRBJ2-2; D not certain. The germline CDR1 and CDR2 sequences are SEHNR and FQNEAQ (reference sequence). The ends were cut back, 1 base at V and 1 base at J, with 7 bases in the middle. This CDR3 comprises 15 residues. CDR3 bases: TGTGCCAGCAGCTTAGTCCGGGTGAACACCGGGGAGCTGTTTTTT. Protein: CASSLVRVNTGELFF.

The chain carries TRBV5-1 and TRBJ1-5, with D tentatively TRBD1 (6 bases). The V gene lost 0 bases and the J gene lost 4 bases, with 14 bases spanning the gap. This CDR3 is 16 amino acids long. The germline V gene has CDR1 SGHRS and CDR2 YFSETQ. In DNA form, the CDR3 reads TGCGCCAGCAGCTTGGCCCCTGCAGGGGAGAATCAGCCCCAGCATTTT. The encoded protein is CASSLAPAGENQPQHF.

V usage is TRBV11-3 and J usage is TRBJ2-1, with D maybe TRBD2 (6 bases). This CDR3 has 15 residues. The V gene lost 1 base and the J gene lost 9 bases, with 16 bases spanning the gap. Germline loops: CDR1 SGHNT, CDR2 YENEEA. DNA for the CDR3: TGTGCCAGCAGCTTAGGAATGGGGGAGGCGGCTGAGCAGTTCTTC. As protein: CASSLGMGEAAEQFF.

The sample holds a few counts of this clone. The rearrangement joins TRBV7-2 to TRBJ1-3, with no clear D. Germline V lookup: CDR1 SGHTA, CDR2 FQGNSA. V lost 0 bases to trimming and J lost 0 bases, with 6 bases between them. The CDR3 is 15 amino acids. For the CDR3, the DNA is TGTGCCAGCAGCTTAGCGGTGAGCTCTGGAAACACCATATATTTT. Its translation: CASSLAVSSGNTIYF.

V and J are TRBV7-8 and TRBJ1-5; 7 nucleotides line up with TRBD1. CDR3 length: 13 residues. The germline CDR1 and CDR2 sequences are SGHVS and FQNEAQ. The V gene end was trimmed by 5 bases and the J gene end by 7 bases; junction bases not matched to a gene: 5. The CDR3 DNA sequence: TGTGCCAGCAGCGAGAGACAGGGCCAGCCCCAGCATTTT. Its protein product is CASSERQGQPQHF. The full variable domain, rest sourced from reference TRBV7-8 and TRBJ1-5, is GAGVSQSPRYKVAKRGQDVALRCDPISGHVSLFWYQQALGQGPEFLTYFQNEAQLDKSGLPSDRFFAERPEGSVSTLKIQRTQQEDSAVYLCASSERQGQPQHFGDGTRLSIL.

The chain couples TRBV7-8 to TRBJ2-4; D is uncertain. This CDR3 comprises 15 residues. Germline V gene sequence: CDR1 SGHVS, CDR2 FQNEAQ. The ends were cut back, 4 bases at V and 2 bases at J, with 12 bases in the middle. The CDR3 here is CASSYSGVTKNIQYF. The CDR3 bases are TGTGCCAGCAGCTACTCTGGGGTGACCAAAAACATTCAGTACTTC.

This sequence joins TRBV7-3 and TRBJ2-3, with D unclear. CDR1 and CDR2 from the germline V gene are SGHTA and FQGTGA. The CDR3 runs to 14 residues. V dropped 1 base and J dropped 0 bases, with 5 bases sitting between them. The CDR3 region is CASSLSGSTDTQYF. DNA of the CDR3: TGTGCCAGCAGCTTAAGCGGTAGCACAGATACGCAGTATTTT.

The chain combines TRBV6-6 with TRBJ2-5; TRBD1 matches 10 bases. V lost 6 bases and J lost 5; bases outside the gene matches: 6. From germline, CDR1 is MNHNY and CDR2 SVGAGI (reference sequence). This CDR3 has 14 residues. The CDR3 loop reads CASRPGTGAETQYF. The CDR3 DNA is TGTGCCAGCAGGCCCGGGACAGGGGCCGAGACCCAGTACTTC.

This clone appeared a single time. The chain carries TRBV6-1 and TRBJ2-7; D remains ambiguous. With 6 bases removed from V and 3 bases from J, the gap between germline ends came to 12 bases. This CDR3 is built from 13 residues. Per the germline V gene, CDR1 is MNHNS and CDR2 is SASEGT. The CDR3 DNA sequence: TGTGCCAGCAGACTCCGGGCGGACTACGAGCAGTACTTC. This sequence encodes CASRLRADYEQYF.

In this sample, this clone turned up once. This chain links TRBV10-2 with TRBJ1-5; tentatively, D is TRBD1 (6 bases). From germline, CDR1 is WSHSY and CDR2 SAAADI. The CDR3 totals 13 residues. Trimming took 4 bases from V and 6 from J, leaving 10 bases between them. The CDR3 is CASSVQGRQPQHF. CDR3 DNA: TGCGCCAGCAGTGTCCAGGGGCGTCAGCCCCAGCATTTT.

The genes are TRBV5-1 and TRBJ2-7; D gene unclear. Germline CDR1 reads SGHRS; CDR2 reads YFSETQ. The CDR3 loop spans 13 amino acids. V was shortened by 0 bases and J by 3 bases, with 7 bases between the two germline ends. The CDR3 DNA reads as TGCGCCAGCAGCTTGGAACAAGTCTACGAGCAGTACTTC. Amino acids: CASSLEQVYEQYF.

The gene calls are TRBV19 and TRBJ1-2; D is perhaps TRBD1 (6 bases). Trimming shortened V by 6 bases and J by 4 bases, and 30 bases separated the two germline ends. From germline, CDR1 is LNHDA and CDR2 SQIVND (reference sequence). The CDR3 sequence is 19 residues long. CDR3 residues: CASRQRRNRPGEQSYGYTF. The DNA of the CDR3 is TGTGCCAGTAGACAACGACGAAATCGGCCAGGGGAACAAAGCTATGGCTACACCTTC.

This clone was recorded only once. The CDR3 DNA reads TGTGCCAGCAGTGAAGGAGACAGGCGCCACTATAATTCACCCCTCCACTTT. Its protein product is CASSEGDRRHYNSPLHF. The V and J genes are TRBV2 and TRBJ1-6; a possible D gene is TRBD1 (6 bases). The ends were cut back, 1 base at V and 3 bases at J, with 13 bases in the middle. The CDR3 has 17 residues. The germline V gene has CDR1 SNHLY and CDR2 FYNNEI.

This clone was counted a single time. This sequence joins TRBV15 and TRBJ2-7; tentative D call: TRBD2 (5 bases). The germline V gene has CDR1 LNHNV and CDR2 YYDKDF (reference sequence). The length of the CDR3 is 15 residues. The V end lost 0 bases, the J end lost 6 bases, and 15 bases lay between the germline ends. The CDR3 nucleotides read TGTGCCACCAGCAGAGACCCCCGGGATACCCTCGAGCAGTACTTC. Translated: CATSRDPRDTLEQYF.

This clone has just a few counts. This chain uses TRBV5-1 with TRBJ1-5, with D tentatively TRBD1 (6 bases). Germline-derived CDR1 and CDR2 are SGHRS and YFSETQ. This CDR3 has 17 residues. V was cut by 1 base and J by 0 bases, with 14 bases left in between. CDR3 bases: TGCGCCAGCAGCTTGACGCCAGGGGCGGGTAGCAATCAGCCCCAGCATTTT. As protein: CASSLTPGAGSNQPQHF.

The rearrangement links TRBV7-3 to TRBJ2-1; D not resolved. There are 12 residues in the CDR3. V was trimmed by 0 bases and J by 8 bases, leaving 5 bases between them. Germline lookup yields CDR1 SGHTA and CDR2 FQGTGA. CDR3 sequence reads: CASSLTGDEQFF. CDR3 nucleotide sequence: TGTGCCAGCAGCTTAACTGGGGATGAGCAGTTCTTC.

This rearrangement joins TRBV2 to TRBJ2-2; TRBD1 aligns across 8 bases. The V gene's germline CDR1 is SNHLY and CDR2 FYNNEI. The CDR3 is 14 residues long. With V trimmed by 6 bases and J by 4 bases, 4 bases remained unmatched. The CDR3 sequence: CASRRTGPTGELFF. DNA for the CDR3: TGTGCCAGCAGGAGGACAGGGCCCACCGGGGAGCTGTTTTTT. Together with reference TRBV2 and TRBJ2-2, the CDR3 gives the full variable domain: EPEVTQTPSHQVTQMGQEVILRCVPISNHLYFYWYRQILGQKVEFLVSFYNNEISEKSEIFDDQFSVERPDGSNFTLKIRSTKLEDSAMYFCASRRTGPTGELFFGEGSRLTVL.

This chain connects TRBV11-2 to TRBJ2-6, with unresolved D. V was shortened by 0 bases and J by 2 bases, with 5 bases between the two germline ends. This CDR3 comprises 15 residues. From germline, CDR1 is SGHAT and CDR2 FQNNGV. CDR3 amino acids: CASSLEGTGANVLTF. The CDR3 coding sequence is TGTGCCAGCAGCTTAGAAGGGACTGGGGCCAACGTCCTGACTTTC.

The rearrangement links TRBV4-2 to TRBJ1-4, with 10 bases identical to TRBD1. The CDR3 loop spans 17 amino acids. J lost 7 bases, V lost 5 bases, and 13 bases had no gene match. The V gene's germline CDR1 is LGHNA and CDR2 YNFKEQ. CDR3: CASSGDRGMSLTEKLFF. CDR3 in DNA: TGTGCCAGCAGCGGGGACAGGGGAATGTCTTTGACTGAAAAACTGTTTTTT.

V usage is TRBV7-2 and J usage is TRBJ2-2; tentative D call: TRBD2 (5 bases). This CDR3 region has 14 residues. V lost 2 bases and J lost 6, with 10 bases in between. CDR1 is SGHTA, CDR2 FQGNSA, per germline. CDR3 in amino acids: CASSLNRGAGELFF. The CDR3 DNA reads TGTGCCAGCAGCTTAAACCGGGGAGCCGGGGAGCTGTTTTTT.

This chain connects TRBV12-5 to TRBJ2-5; D perhaps matches TRBD2 (6 bases). The ends were cut back, 7 bases at V and 5 bases at J, with 23 bases in the middle. CDR1 is LGHNT, CDR2 FRNRAP, per germline. The CDR3 runs to 16 residues. In DNA form, the CDR3 reads TGTGCTAGTGTTCCCTCTATTTCGGCGGGACGGGAGACCCAGTACTTC. Translating gives CASVPSISAGRETQYF.

The sample holds one count of this clone. As DNA, the CDR3 is TGTGCCAGTAGTCCCCCGACTGCGGGTCGGACTGAAGCTTTCTTT. The encoded protein is CASSPPTAGRTEAFF. This rearrangement joins TRBV19 to TRBJ1-1; D remains unclear. The length of the CDR3 is 15 residues. V was cut by 5 bases and J by 5 bases, with 18 bases left in between. Germline V CDR1 and CDR2: LNHDA, SQIVND (reference sequence).

This chain joins TRBV10-1 and TRBJ1-1, with a possible D match to TRBD1 (6 bases). This CDR3 spans 14 amino acids. CDR1 and CDR2 (germline): WNHNN, SYGVQD (reference sequence). The V gene lost 5 bases and the J gene lost 4 bases, with 14 bases spanning the gap. This CDR3 reads CASSQGGYGTEAFF. The CDR3 bases are TGCGCCAGCAGTCAAGGGGGTTACGGCACTGAAGCTTTCTTT.

The chain links TRBV9 to TRBJ1-3, with D tentatively TRBD1 (5 bases). The V end lost 3 bases, the J end lost 4 bases, and 17 bases lay between the germline ends. The CDR3 runs 16 residues. Germline V CDR1 and CDR2: SGDLS, YYNGEE. In DNA form, the CDR3 reads TGTGCCAGCAGCGCCAACATCCTGGGGCCCGGAAACACCATATATTTT. Amino acids: CASSANILGPGNTIYF.

The rearrangement links TRBV5-1 to TRBJ2-5, with D perhaps matching TRBD2 (5 bases). The CDR3 is 12 residues long. V was cut by 5 bases and J by 3 bases, with 8 bases left in between. Germline assignment: CDR1 SGHRS and CDR2 YFSETQ. The CDR3 loop is CASRLAEETQYF. The CDR3 region has the DNA TGCGCCAGCAGGCTAGCTGAAGAGACCCAGTACTTC.

This clone was observed once. The genes are TRBV7-6 and TRBJ2-3; D is uncertain. This CDR3 comprises 13 residues. CDR1 is SGHVS, CDR2 FNYEAQ, per germline. Trimming cost V 4 bases and J 3 bases, with 8 bases left between them. Here the CDR3 DNA reads TGTGCCAGCAGCTCAGGAATAACAGATACGCAGTATTTT. It translates to CASSSGITDTQYF.

The V call is TRBV6-4, the J call TRBJ1-6; tentative D call: TRBD1 (6 bases). V lost 8 bases and J lost 2, with 19 bases in between. CDR3 size: 17 residues. CDR1 and CDR2 from the germline V gene are MRHNA and SNTAGT. In DNA, the CDR3 is TGTGCCAGCGTCAGGGGCTCTTGTGGCGCCTATAATTCACCCCTCCACTTT. Amino acids: CASVRGSCGAYNSPLHF.

J is TRBJ2-7 and V is TRBV28; D might be TRBD2 (5 bases). This CDR3 has 12 amino acids. Germline V gene lookup returns CDR1 MDHEN and CDR2 SYDVKM. The V end lost 7 bases, the J end lost 1 base, and 8 bases lay between the germline ends. CDR3 coding DNA: TGTGCCAGCAATCGGGATTCCTACGAGCAGTACTTC. Amino acids: CASNRDSYEQYF.

The chain couples TRBV6-5 to TRBJ2-1; D uncertain. Trimming shortened V by 2 bases and J by 0 bases, and 8 bases separated the two germline ends. The CDR3 length is 15 residues. The germline CDR1 and CDR2 sequences are MNHEY and SVGAGI. This CDR3 reads CASSYPISSYNEQFF. The CDR3 region has the DNA TGTGCCAGCAGTTACCCTATTAGCTCCTACAATGAGCAGTTCTTC.